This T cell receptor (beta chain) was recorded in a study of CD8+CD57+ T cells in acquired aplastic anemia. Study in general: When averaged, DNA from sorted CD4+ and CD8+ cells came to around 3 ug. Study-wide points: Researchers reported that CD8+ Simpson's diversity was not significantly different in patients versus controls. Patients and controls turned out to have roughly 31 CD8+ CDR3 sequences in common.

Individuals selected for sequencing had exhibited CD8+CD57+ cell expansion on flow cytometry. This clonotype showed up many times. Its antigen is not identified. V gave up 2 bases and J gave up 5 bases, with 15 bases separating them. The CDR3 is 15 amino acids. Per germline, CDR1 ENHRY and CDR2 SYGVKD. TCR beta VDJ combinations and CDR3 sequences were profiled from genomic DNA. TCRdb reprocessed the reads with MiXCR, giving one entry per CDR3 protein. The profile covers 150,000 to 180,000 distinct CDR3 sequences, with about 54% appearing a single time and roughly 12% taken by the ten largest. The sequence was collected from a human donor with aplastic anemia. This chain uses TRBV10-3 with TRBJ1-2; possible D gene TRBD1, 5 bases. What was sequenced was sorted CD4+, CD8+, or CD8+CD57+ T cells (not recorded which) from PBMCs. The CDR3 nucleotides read TGTGCCATCAGTGAGAGTTTAGGAGGGGTATATGGCTACACCTTC. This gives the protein CAISESLGGVYGYTF.